The entry below gives a single T cell receptor (beta chain) sequence along with its context. A read error may account for a junction end that differs from germline. This sample is part of a study of immune characterization of retroperitoneal liposarcoma. Each CDR3 protein is one row after TCRdb ran MiXCR on the PCR reads. The sample contains approximately 9,000 distinct CDR3 sequences, around 30% of which appear only once. CDR1 SGHVS and CDR2 FNYEAQ come from the germline V gene. This CDR3 comprises 13 residues. Sequencing was performed on tumor tissue. The origin of this receptor is a male donor with retroperitoneal liposarcoma. This chain links TRBV7-6 with TRBJ2-3; D is unresolved. The CDR3 is CASSTFETSHLYF. The DNA for the CDR3 is TGTGCTAGCAGCACCTTCGAGACTTCTCATCTGTATTTT.